What follows describes a single T cell receptor beta chain. Its antigen remains unidentified. No quality values exist for individual bases; no much larger clone is one base distant. The sample originates from a study of shared clonotypes between healthy human individuals (dated by TCRdb to 2020 to 2022). Context from the whole study: The cohort included a few men and two women between 18 and 49 years of age. Different laboratories and diverse techniques were used to prepare libraries and sequence TCR repertoires, to increase sequencing depth and limit assay-specific biases. Between about 0.8 and 9 billion PBMCs per donor were obtained by leukapheresis. To estimate repertoire size and how much clonotypes are shared between individuals, the study performed deep sequencing of blood TCR repertoires from roughly five healthy adults. For each donor, CD4 naive and CD4 memory were each given three plates, CD8 naive was given two plates, and CD8 memory was given one plate.

Using the deep immunoSEQ assay, multiplex PCR amplified TCR CDR3 regions from genomic DNA. For each cell subset, the extracted genomic DNA was distributed evenly across all wells of several immunoSEQ 96-well plates, and each plate served as one replicate. For sorted subsets, about 200 ng genomic DNA, equal to tens of thousands of T cell genomes, was loaded into each replicate PCR. Purified libraries were measured with a Qubit 3.0 fluorometer, size-checked on a Bioanalyzer 2100, and measured again with the KAPA Library Quantification kit. Every immunoSEQ 96-well plate was sequenced on a dedicated single-read 150-cycle Illumina NextSeq 550 flow cell. The authors' analysis ran thus. Because only junctional sequences without quality scores were contained in the immunoSEQ output, filtering matching that applied to full-length reads could not be performed. To assign V/J genes and CDR3, sequences were annotated using PyIR, a Python wrapper for IgBLAST v1.9, with IMGT germline references. Reads were removed for weak V/J assignments (E-value above 1e-6), missing CDR3, stop codons, out-of-frame junctions, or ambiguous translated residues. V3J clonotypes were defined as sequences sharing an identical inferred V gene, J gene, and CDR3 amino acid sequence. Percentage overlap between repertoires was calculated by dividing the number of shared unique clonotypes by the size of the smaller repertoire. Repertoire richness was assessed with RTK rarefaction, the Chao1 estimator, and Recon v2.1 estimates of unobserved clonotypes. Generation probabilities were computed with OLGA for all TCRbeta clonotypes obtained by the gDNA method from several donors. TCRdb carries this immuneACCESS record with in-frame sequences only. Its versions omit some clonotypes, under half of them owing to an unresolved V gene in the studies checked, with the rest unexplained. V, J and clone size are taken as reported in that table, and D and trimming were inferred from the DNA itself. Within this sample are 700,000 to 950,000 clones, with about 97% of them counted one time only. Roughly 0.23% of the sample is in the top ten clones.

Study-wide findings and limitations: Incomplete sequencing was indicated by rarefaction of sorted-subset datasets, despite the large sequencing depth. Naive subsets generally had larger estimated clonotype richness than memory subsets did. Sharing across a handful of donors was observed for approximately 5% of naive CD4, about 4% of naive CD8, 2% to 2.5% of memory CD4, and about 0.38% of memory CD8 clonotypes. Compared with non-shared clonotypes, clonotypes shared by all four sorted-subset donors had higher generation probabilities. Because the study included a small number of donors, the genetic and exposure-history diversity represented was limited. Sampling was restricted to blood, and TCR repertoires in tissue are likely to differ from TCR repertoires in blood. Pairwise subsampling led to the expectation that sequencing depth would affect the degree of clonotype sharing among donors.

The CDR3 spans 16 residues, from the cysteine through the phenylalanine. The retained sequence is limited to the CDR3, 48 bases, with the frame set at the first base. From a lookup of the germline V gene (reference sequence), CDR1 and CDR2 are SEHNR and FQNEAQ. Trimming removed 5 bases from V and 7 bases from J; the gene matches leave 13 bases unexplained. For the CD8 naive samples, CD45RO-negative cells were positively selected for CCR7, yielding a CD45RA+CCR7+ population from which TemRA cells were excluded. The donors were healthy, HIV-negative adults with no recently reported acute infections or vaccinations. All donors were Caucasian adults living in Nashville, Tennessee, USA. After blood collection by leukapheresis, PBMCs were isolated using Ficoll-Histopaque density gradient centrifugation and then cryopreserved in the vapor phase of liquid nitrogen. Analytical flow cytometry was used to check the purity and quantity of every magnetically sorted T cell population. Genomic DNA was isolated from every sorted fraction and measured by UV absorbance on a Nanodrop 2000c.

The clonotype was recovered from a man aged 25-45 years in good health. The chain is assembled from TRBV7-9 and TRBJ2-2; TRBD2 lines up with 7 middle nucleotides. Sample: naive CD8+ T cells sorted from blood. The cell subset or site label for this specimen denotes: CD45RA+CCR7+. The CDR3 here reads CASSPLERGVVGELFF. The DNA is TGTGCCAGCAGCCCCCTTGAGCGGGGTGTAGTCGGGGAGCTGTTTTTT.